This paragraph reports one TCR beta chain. These data belong to a study of blood T cell repertoires in COVID-19. Overall study context: Collection of acute and convalescent COVID-19 samples took place in the United States, Italy and Spain. PBMCs, B-cell-depleted T cells, or T cells provided the cDNA or gDNA that made up the material.

V lost 3 bases to trimming and J lost 6 bases; unmatched junction nucleotides: 9. Germline-derived CDR1 and CDR2 are LGHDT and YNNKEL (reference sequence). This CDR3 has 17 residues. Per the authors' pipeline: Reference gene primer amplification gave estimated nucleated cell counts. The assay was immunoSEQ multiplex PCR, and TCRdb's table has in-frame clones only and misses some. V and J calls and clone size are those listed in that table; D and trimming were worked out from the DNA. The sample lists 45,000 or so clones, around 85% occurring once. This TCR derives from a woman older than 75 with acute or convalescent COVID-19. Sequencing input: peripheral blood. V gene TRBV3-1 (or the pseudogene TRBV3-2) combines with J gene TRBJ2-6, with 9 nucleotides matching TRBD1. The CDR3 spells CASSQRTGTGKANVLTF. CDR3 bases: TGTGCCAGCAGCCAGCGAACCGGGACAGGGAAGGCCAACGTCCTGACTTTC.